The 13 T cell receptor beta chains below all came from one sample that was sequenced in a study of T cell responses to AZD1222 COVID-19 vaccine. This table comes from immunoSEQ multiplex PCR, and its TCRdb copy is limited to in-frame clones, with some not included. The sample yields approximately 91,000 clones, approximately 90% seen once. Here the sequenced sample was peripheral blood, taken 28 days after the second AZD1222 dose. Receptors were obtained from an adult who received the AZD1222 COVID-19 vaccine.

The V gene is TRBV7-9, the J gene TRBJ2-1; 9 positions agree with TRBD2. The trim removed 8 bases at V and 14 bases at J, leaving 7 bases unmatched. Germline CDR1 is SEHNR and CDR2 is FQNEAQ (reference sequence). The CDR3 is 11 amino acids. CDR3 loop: CASGAGGAEFF. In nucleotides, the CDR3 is TGTGCCAGCGGCGCGGGGGGGGCGGAGTTCTTC.

In DNA form, the CDR3 reads TGCGCCAGCAGCCCGCAAGGGGAGACCCAGTACTTC. This translates into CASSPQGETQYF. The rearrangement links TRBV5-1 to TRBJ2-5; no clear D gene. Germline V gives CDR1 SGHRS, CDR2 YFSETQ. The CDR3 spans 12 residues. V shed 4 bases and J shed 5 bases, with 9 bases lying between them.

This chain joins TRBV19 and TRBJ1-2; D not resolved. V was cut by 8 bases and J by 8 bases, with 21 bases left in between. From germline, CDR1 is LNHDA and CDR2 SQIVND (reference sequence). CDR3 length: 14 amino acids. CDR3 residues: CASSLPGHRQGYTF. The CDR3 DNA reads TGTGCCAGTTCCCTACCGGGCCATCGGCAAGGCTACACCTTC.

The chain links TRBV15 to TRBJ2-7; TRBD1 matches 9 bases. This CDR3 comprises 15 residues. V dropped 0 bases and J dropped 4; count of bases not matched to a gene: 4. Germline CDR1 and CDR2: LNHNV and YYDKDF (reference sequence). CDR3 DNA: TGTGCCACCAGCAGAGATGGGGGACAGGGTTACGAGCAGTACTTC. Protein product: CATSRDGGQGYEQYF.

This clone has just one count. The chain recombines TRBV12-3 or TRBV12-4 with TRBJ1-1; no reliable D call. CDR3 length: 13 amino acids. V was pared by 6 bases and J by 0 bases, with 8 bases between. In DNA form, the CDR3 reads TGTGCCAGCAGAATGGTCATGAACACTGAAGCTTTCTTT. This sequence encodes CASRMVMNTEAFF.

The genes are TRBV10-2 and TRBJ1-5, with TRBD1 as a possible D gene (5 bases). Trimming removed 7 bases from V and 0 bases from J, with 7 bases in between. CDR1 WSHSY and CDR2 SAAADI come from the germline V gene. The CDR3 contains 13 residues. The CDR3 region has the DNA TGCGCCAGCAATGGGGGTAGCAATCAGCCCCAGCATTTT. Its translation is CASNGGSNQPQHF.

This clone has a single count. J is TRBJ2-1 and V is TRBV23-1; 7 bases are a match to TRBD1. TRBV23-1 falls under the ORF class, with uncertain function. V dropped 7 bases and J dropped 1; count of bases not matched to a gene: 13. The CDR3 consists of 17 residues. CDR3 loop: CASTHDYRGPSYNEQFF. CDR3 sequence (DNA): TGCGCCAGCACCCATGACTACAGGGGCCCTTCCTACAATGAGCAGTTCTTC.

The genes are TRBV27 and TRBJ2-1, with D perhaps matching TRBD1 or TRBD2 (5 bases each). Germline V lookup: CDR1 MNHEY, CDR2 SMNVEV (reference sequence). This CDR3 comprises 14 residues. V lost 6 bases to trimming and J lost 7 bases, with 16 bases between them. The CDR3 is CASRLGPAGNEQFF. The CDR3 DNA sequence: TGTGCCAGCAGGCTGGGACCCGCAGGGAATGAGCAGTTCTTC.

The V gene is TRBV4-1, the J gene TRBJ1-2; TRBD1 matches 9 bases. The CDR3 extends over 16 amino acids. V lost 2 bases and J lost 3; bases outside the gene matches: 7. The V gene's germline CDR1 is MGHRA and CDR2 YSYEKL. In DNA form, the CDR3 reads TGCGCCAGCAGCCAAAAGGACAGGGGAAGGGACTATGGCTACACCTTC. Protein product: CASSQKDRGRDYGYTF.

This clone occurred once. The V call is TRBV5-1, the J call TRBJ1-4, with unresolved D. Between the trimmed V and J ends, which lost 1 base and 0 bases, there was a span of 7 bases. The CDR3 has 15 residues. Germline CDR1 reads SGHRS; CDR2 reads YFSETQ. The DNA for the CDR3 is TGCGCCAGCAGCTTGAGGGATCCAACTAATGAAAAACTGTTTTTT. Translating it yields CASSLRDPTNEKLFF.

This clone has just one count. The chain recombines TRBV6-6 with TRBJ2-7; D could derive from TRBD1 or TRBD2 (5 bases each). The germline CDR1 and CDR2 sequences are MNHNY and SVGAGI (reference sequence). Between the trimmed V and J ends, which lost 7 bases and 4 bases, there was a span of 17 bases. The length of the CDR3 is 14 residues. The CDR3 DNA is TGTGCCAGCACCTCCGGGACGGATGGGTACGAGCAGTACTTC. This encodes CASTSGTDGYEQYF.

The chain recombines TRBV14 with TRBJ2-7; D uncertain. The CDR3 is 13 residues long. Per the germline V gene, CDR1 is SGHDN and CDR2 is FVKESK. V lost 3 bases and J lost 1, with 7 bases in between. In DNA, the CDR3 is TGTGCCAGCAGCCACCCCAGTTCCTACGAGCAGTACTTC. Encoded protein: CASSHPSSYEQYF.

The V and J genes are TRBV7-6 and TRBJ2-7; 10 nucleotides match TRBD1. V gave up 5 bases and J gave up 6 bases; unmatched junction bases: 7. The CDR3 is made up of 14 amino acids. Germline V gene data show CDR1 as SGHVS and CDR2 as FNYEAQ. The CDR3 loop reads CASSPGTGASEQYF. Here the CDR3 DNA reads TGTGCCAGCAGCCCCGGGACAGGGGCCTCCGAGCAGTACTTC.